These 17 T cell receptor beta chains originate from one sample sequenced in a study of neurological immune-mediated disorders. From the 5' RACE reads, TCRdb called clonotypes with MiXCR, one entry per CDR3 protein. The sample consists of around 47,000 distinct CDR3 sequences, about 13% of them appearing once. The sample was PBMCs. The source of these receptors is a female donor in good health.

This clonotype appeared many times. The chain combines TRBV5-1 with TRBJ1-6; TRBD1 matches 7 bases. The CDR3 runs 17 residues. The V gene's germline CDR1 is SGHRS and CDR2 YFSETQ. Trimming at V came to 4 bases and at J to 7 bases, leaving 14 bases not matched to a gene. This CDR3 reads CASSPRGSGQSNSPLHF. The CDR3 DNA reads TGCGCCAGCAGCCCTAGAGGGTCGGGACAGTCCAATTCACCCCTCCACTTT.

Points on this clonotype: A read error may produce the germline difference seen at one junction end. The rearrangement links TRBV15 to TRBJ2-7, with D perhaps assigned TRBD1 or TRBD2 (5 bases each). The CDR3 sequence is 14 residues long. Germline CDR1 LNHNV, CDR2 YYDKDF (reference sequence). The CDR3 reads CVPPGRGTSYEQYF. The CDR3 DNA is TGTGTCCCGCCGGGGCGCGGCACCTCCTACGAGCAGTACTTT.

The rearrangement uses TRBV20-1 and TRBJ2-3; D perhaps matches TRBD2 (5 bases). With 2 bases removed from V and 0 bases from J, the gap between germline ends came to 6 bases. CDR1 is DFQATT and CDR2 is SNEGSKA in the germline V gene (reference sequence). The CDR3 totals 13 residues. The CDR3 coding sequence is TGCAGTGCTAGACCTAGCAGCACAGATACGCAGTATTTT. It is translated as CSARPSSTDTQYF.

This clonotype was observed many times. The chain joins TRBV12-3 or TRBV12-4 to TRBJ2-2, with 10 bases identical to TRBD1. The V and J ends lost 6 bases and 5 bases, in that order; junction bases with no gene match: 6. The CDR3 contains 15 residues. The CDR3 nucleotides read TGTGCCAGCAGCCCCAGGACAGGGGGGACCGGGGAGCTGTTTTTT. It specifies CASSPRTGGTGELFF.

In its sample, this clonotype was seen many times. V usage is TRBV5-1 and J usage is TRBJ2-5; no firm D call. CDR1 is SGHRS and CDR2 is YFSETQ in the germline V gene. This CDR3 comprises 13 residues. Deletions cut 5 bases from V and 1 base from J, with 9 bases between. DNA for the CDR3: TGCGCCAGCAGGGGCGCCCTCCAAGAGACCCAGTACTTC. It translates to CASRGALQETQYF.

This clonotype came up a few times. The rearrangement links TRBV7-3 to TRBJ2-5, with D perhaps matching TRBD2 (5 bases). The CDR3 loop spans 13 amino acids. V was shortened by 2 bases and J by 7 bases, with 11 bases between the two germline ends. Germline lookup yields CDR1 SGHTA and CDR2 FQGTGA. The CDR3 protein is CASSLDGGRTQYF. CDR3 coding DNA: TGTGCCAGCAGCTTAGACGGAGGACGGACCCAGTACTTC.

This clonotype was detected ten times or more. The genes are TRBV6-5 and TRBJ1-1, with D maybe TRBD1 (5 bases). V shed 5 bases and J shed 5 bases, with 15 bases lying between them. Germline CDR1 and CDR2: MNHEY and SVGAGI. The CDR3 extends over 14 amino acids. CDR3 residues: CASSRKPGETEAFF. CDR3 DNA: TGTGCCAGCAGTCGGAAACCGGGGGAAACTGAAGCTTTCTTT.

This clonotype was observed a few times. The rearrangement links TRBV7-8 to TRBJ2-7; D unresolved. Per germline, CDR1 SGHVS and CDR2 FQNEAQ. V gave up 0 bases and J gave up 0 bases, with 3 bases separating them. CDR3 length: 13 amino acids. Written as DNA, the CDR3 is TGTGCCAGCAGCTTAGCAGTCTCCTACGAGCAGTACTTC. Translating it yields CASSLAVSYEQYF.

There are many counts of this clonotype. The rearrangement links TRBV2 to TRBJ2-3; 7 positions match TRBD1. The J segment lost 4 bases and the V segment lost 4 bases, leaving 8 bases of the junction unmatched. Germline V gene data show CDR1 as SNHLY and CDR2 as FYNNEI. The CDR3 extends over 15 amino acids. In nucleotides, the CDR3 is TGTGCCAGCAGTGCGGACAGGTACCGACCAGATACGCAGTATTTT. It translates to CASSADRYRPDTQYF. The full variable domain, rest sourced from reference TRBV2 and TRBJ2-3, is EPEVTQTPSHQVTQMGQEVILRCVPISNHLYFYWYRQILGQKVEFLVSFYNNEISEKSEIFDDQFSVERPDGSNFTLKIRSTKLEDSAMYFCASSADRYRPDTQYFGPGTRLTVL.

This clonotype was seen ten or more times. This rearrangement joins TRBV19 to TRBJ2-3; 11 bases fit TRBD2. V dropped 5 bases and J dropped 4; count of bases not matched to a gene: 8. CDR3 length equals 16 residues. Germline loops: CDR1 LNHDA, CDR2 SQIVND (reference sequence). CDR3 amino acids: CASSSPSGRFADTQYF. CDR3 coding DNA: TGTGCCAGTAGTTCCCCTAGCGGGAGGTTCGCAGATACGCAGTATTTT.

This clonotype was seen only once. A read error may be the cause here, since a much bigger clone is one base away. This chain connects TRBV7-8 to TRBJ2-2, with a possible D match to TRBD2 (5 bases). The germline V gene encodes CDR1 SGHVS and CDR2 FQNEAQ. The CDR3 spans 14 residues. The CDR3 loop reads CASSLGTTDGELLF. The DNA of the CDR3 is TGTGCCAGCAGCTTAGGAACCACGGACGGGGAGCTGCTTTTT.

This clonotype was seen ten or more times. The chain joins TRBV27 to TRBJ1-1; 10 nucleotides agree with TRBD1. Losses at the gene ends were 3 bases for V and 11 bases for J; bases not matched to a gene: 6. The CDR3 length is 13 residues. CDR1 and CDR2 from the germline V gene are MNHEY and SMNVEV (reference sequence). This chain's CDR3 is CASSFLPGQGAFF. The DNA of the CDR3 is TGTGCCAGCAGTTTTCTTCCGGGACAGGGGGCTTTCTTT.

This chain links TRBV20-1 with TRBJ2-3; the match to TRBD2 covers 7 bases. The length of the CDR3 is 15 residues. V dropped 7 bases and J dropped 0; count of bases not matched to a gene: 10. Germline-derived CDR1 and CDR2 are DFQATT and SNEGSKA (reference sequence). CDR3 protein: CSGGGSGVSTDTQYF. In DNA form, the CDR3 reads TGCAGTGGGGGGGGTAGTGGGGTTAGCACAGATACGCAGTATTTT.

This clonotype was recorded many times. The rearrangement links TRBV6-6 to TRBJ2-5; TRBD1 might be the D (6 bases). Germline loops: CDR1 MNHNY, CDR2 SVGAGI (reference sequence). CDR3 length: 15 residues. The ends were cut back, 6 bases at V and 0 bases at J, with 14 bases in the middle. The CDR3 coding sequence is TGTGCCAGCAGGAGGGCAGGGGCGTACCAAGAGACCCAGTACTTC. It encodes CASRRAGAYQETQYF.

This clonotype turned up a few times. The rearrangement joins TRBV5-6 to TRBJ2-7; maybe TRBD2 (5 bases). The V gene's germline CDR1 is SGHDT and CDR2 YYEEEE. The CDR3 length is 12 residues. V was cut by 2 bases and J by 6 bases, with 9 bases left in between. The CDR3 is CASSFGRGEQYF. CDR3 coding DNA: TGTGCCAGCAGCTTCGGTCGGGGCGAGCAGTACTTC.

The V call is TRBV27, the J call TRBJ2-3; a possible D gene is TRBD1 (5 bases). This CDR3 has 15 residues. Germline V gene sequence: CDR1 MNHEY, CDR2 SMNVEV (reference sequence). Between the trimmed V and J ends, which lost 5 bases and 3 bases, there was a span of 15 bases. In DNA form, the CDR3 reads TGTGCCAGCAGTCCACGATGGGGCGTAACAGATACGCAGTATTTT. Translation: CASSPRWGVTDTQYF.

In its sample, this clonotype was seen many times. The chain links TRBV12-3 or TRBV12-4 to TRBJ2-1; 10 bases fit TRBD1. V was clipped by 7 bases and J by 6 bases; unmatched bases: 9. This CDR3 is built from 15 residues. This chain's CDR3 is CASNPPGTGANEQFF. Here the CDR3 DNA reads TGTGCCAGCAACCCGCCAGGGACAGGGGCCAATGAGCAGTTCTTC.